The clone carrying this TCR beta chain was counted ten times or more. Regarding time point: before trial treatment. Nivolumab, ipilimumab, aspirin, low-dose cyclophosphamide and low-dose radiotherapy were given to donors. Priming of first-strand cDNA relied on TRAV- and TRBV-specific primers (covering alpha and beta chains). A roughly 21-cycle PCR with a constant-region primer and V-primer adapter amplified TCRs. Following isolation, mRNA was amplified via in vitro transcription. Via MiXCR, TCRdb re-called the reads, giving one row per CDR3 protein. The sample holds around 64,000 distinct CDR3 sequences; more than 25% are singletons and the top ten take about 6.6%. The data were obtained in a study of low-dose radiotherapy and immunotherapy resistance in tumors. Specimen: PBMCs, collected before treatment. The sequence derives from a male donor with rectosigmoid adenocarcinoma.

The CDR3 coding sequence is TGTGCCAGCAGTCCCCTAGGGGCCGGACAGCCCCAGCATTTT. Translated: CASSPLGAGQPQHF. The rearrangement links TRBV12-3 or TRBV12-4 to TRBJ1-5; maybe TRBD1 (5 bases). V lost 5 bases, J lost 7 bases, and 15 bases lay in between. This CDR3 has 14 amino acids.